These 18 T cell receptor beta chains were sequenced from one sample in a study of T cells in localized non-small cell lung cancer (dated by TCRdb to 2018 to 2020). The library was produced with the immunoSEQ multiplex PCR assay. Here the immuneACCESS table is served through TCRdb, limited to in-frame sequences with V and J called. Missing clones are a known gap in these copies; in checked studies unresolved V genes cover under half, and the rest lacks a known reason. This sample has about 30,000 clones in its table, and roughly 87% of those were observed once. Clones ranked in the top ten supply 10% of the sample. The material sequenced was peripheral blood, taken before any cancer treatment. The source of these receptors is a woman aged 40-69 years with stage I lung adenocarcinoma.

CDR3 sequence: CAWMGRDNSPLHF. Here the CDR3 DNA reads TGTGCCTGGATGGGACGGGATAATTCACCCCTCCACTTT. This chain connects TRBV30 to TRBJ1-6; TRBD1 is a possible D gene (5 bases). The germline CDR1 and CDR2 sequences are GTSNPN and SVGIG (reference sequence). CDR3 length equals 13 residues. V lost 4 bases to trimming and J lost 5 bases, with 9 bases between them.

The chain carries TRBV5-1 and TRBJ1-4; 7 bases are shared with TRBD1. Germline loops: CDR1 SGHRS, CDR2 YFSETQ. J was trimmed by 0 bases and V by 0 bases; bases with no gene match: 5. The CDR3 sequence is 17 residues long. CDR3: CASSLAGTAATNEKLFF. The CDR3 DNA reads as TGCGCCAGCAGCTTGGCCGGGACAGCTGCAACTAATGAAAAACTGTTTTTT.

The chain couples TRBV2 to TRBJ2-5, with D hard to call. With 5 bases removed from V and 3 bases from J, the gap between germline ends came to 1 base. The CDR3 consists of 10 residues. Looked up from germline, CDR1 is SNHLY and CDR2 is FYNNEI. In DNA, the CDR3 is TGTGCCAGCAGTAAAGAGACCCAGTACTTC. It codes for CASSKETQYF.

This chain joins TRBV18 and TRBJ1-5; 8 bases are a match to TRBD1. CDR1 is KGHSH and CDR2 is LQKENI in the germline V gene. The CDR3 runs to 17 residues. The trim removed 3 bases at V and 1 base at J, leaving 8 bases unmatched. The CDR3 DNA is TGTGCCAGCTCACCGCGACAGGGGACTTTAAGCAATCAGCCCCAGCATTTT. Amino acid sequence: CASSPRQGTLSNQPQHF.

The J gene is TRBJ1-4, the V gene TRBV11-2; D gene unclear. V was clipped by 5 bases and J by 0 bases, with 10 bases between them. The CDR3 totals 15 residues. Germline values: CDR1 SGHAT, CDR2 FQNNGV. Here the CDR3 reads CASSRFGATNEKLFF. CDR3 nucleotide sequence: TGTGCCAGCAGCCGGTTTGGGGCAACTAATGAAAAACTGTTTTTT.

This clone was found once. The chain combines TRBV19 with TRBJ2-7; D is ambiguous. Trimming shortened V by 6 bases and J by 0 bases, and 12 bases separated the two germline ends. The CDR3 covers 14 residues. The germline CDR1 and CDR2 sequences are LNHDA and SQIVND (reference sequence). CDR3 sequence (DNA): TGTGCCAGTAGCCGACTCCCAAGCTCCTACGAGCAGTACTTC. It is translated as CASSRLPSSYEQYF.

In this sample, this clone turned up once. The chain recombines TRBV5-4 with TRBJ2-2, with 9 bases matching TRBD2. The CDR3 is 17 residues long. With 6 bases clipped from V and 0 bases from J, the junction kept 9 bases outside the gene matches. Germline assignment: CDR1 SGHNT and CDR2 YYREEE (reference sequence). DNA of the CDR3: TGTGCCAGCACCCATCCAGCGGGAGGTCCGAACACCGGGGAGCTGTTTTTT. Translated, it gives CASTHPAGGPNTGELFF.

This chain links TRBV18 with TRBJ1-4; unclear D gene. The CDR3 consists of 13 residues. CDR1 is KGHSH, CDR2 LQKENI, per germline. Trimming shortened V by 3 bases and J by 8 bases, and 10 bases separated the two germline ends. The CDR3 DNA sequence: TGTGCCAGCTCACCCCCTACACGGGAAAAACTGTTTTTT. It yields the protein CASSPPTREKLFF.

The V and J genes are TRBV7-2 and TRBJ2-7, with 12 nucleotides matching TRBD1. In germline, CDR1 is SGHTA, CDR2 FQGNSA. J lost 4 bases, V lost 3 bases, and 1 base had no gene match. The CDR3 totals 14 residues. CDR3 sequence reads: CASSLGQGAYEQYF. The CDR3 nucleotides read TGTGCCAGCAGCTTGGGACAGGGGGCTTACGAGCAGTACTTC.

The chain is built from TRBV6-5 and TRBJ2-4, with 7 bases aligning to TRBD2. The CDR3 is 13 residues long. Losses at the gene ends were 4 bases for V and 6 bases for J; bases not matched to a gene: 3. The germline gives CDR1 MNHEY, CDR2 SVGAGI. The CDR3 DNA is TGTGCCAGCAGTTTGTGGGGGGGAAACATTCAGTACTTC. This encodes CASSLWGGNIQYF.

This chain uses TRBV29-1 with TRBJ1-1; the match to TRBD1 covers 8 bases. This CDR3 contains 13 residues. Germline CDR1 reads SQVTM; CDR2 reads ANQGSEA. The ends lost 3 bases at V and 6 bases at J; junction bases unmatched: 6. The CDR3 loop is CSVDGTGGAEAFF. The CDR3 DNA is TGCAGCGTTGATGGGACAGGCGGCGCTGAAGCTTTCTTT.

This clone was seen once. This sequence joins TRBV2 and TRBJ2-1; D is uncertain. CDR1 SNHLY and CDR2 FYNNEI come from the germline V gene. V lost 7 bases, J lost 4 bases, and 8 bases lay in between. CDR3 length: 12 amino acids. As DNA, the CDR3 is TGTGCCAGCACAGACTCTTACAATGAGCAGTTCTTC. Encoded protein: CASTDSYNEQFF. Variable domain in full (rest from reference TRBV2 and TRBJ2-1): EPEVTQTPSHQVTQMGQEVILRCVPISNHLYFYWYRQILGQKVEFLVSFYNNEISEKSEIFDDQFSVERPDGSNFTLKIRSTKLEDSAMYFCASTDSYNEQFFGPGTRLTVL.

The genes are TRBV5-1 and TRBJ2-7, with D perhaps given as TRBD1 or TRBD2 (6 bases each). Per germline, CDR1 SGHRS and CDR2 YFSETQ. CDR3 length: 15 residues. The V end was cut by 1 base, the J end by 11 bases, with 22 bases between. The CDR3 DNA is TGCGCCAGCAGCTTGTCCGTACGGGGGCTTTCGTTGGAGTACTTC. It encodes CASSLSVRGLSLEYF.

CDR3 DNA: TGTGCCAGTAGTTACCCGCCCACAGGGGTCAATGAGCAGTTCTTC. As protein: CASSYPPTGVNEQFF. This sequence joins TRBV19 and TRBJ2-1; TRBD1 agrees at 7 bases. Germline CDR1 LNHDA, CDR2 SQIVND (reference sequence). The CDR3 has 15 amino acids. The trim removed 5 bases at V and 6 bases at J, leaving 10 bases unmatched.

The rearrangement uses TRBV29-1 and TRBJ1-4, with 9 bases fitting TRBD1. CDR1 SQVTM and CDR2 ANQGSEA come from the germline V gene. CDR3 length equals 14 residues. Trimming took 3 bases from V and 5 from J; bases not matched to a gene: 4. The CDR3 reads CSVDPTGGNEKLFF. For the CDR3, the DNA is TGCAGCGTTGATCCGACAGGGGGGAATGAAAAACTGTTTTTT.

This clone was counted between two and nine times. The V gene is TRBV7-2, the J gene TRBJ2-1, with 7 bases aligning to TRBD1. Germline CDR1 is SGHTA and CDR2 is FQGNSA. V dropped 2 bases and J dropped 12; count of bases not matched to a gene: 1. This CDR3 spans 11 amino acids. In nucleotides, the CDR3 is TGTGCCAGCAGCTTAAGACAGGGGCAGTTCTTC. It specifies CASSLRQGQFF.

The genes are TRBV7-9 and TRBJ2-7, with D uncertain. Deletions cut 5 bases from V and 5 bases from J, with 13 bases between. This CDR3 has 13 residues. CDR1 is SEHNR, CDR2 FQNEAQ, per germline (reference sequence). CDR3 sequence (DNA): TGTGCCAGCAGCCAGACTGTTATTAACGAGCAGTACTTC. Translating it yields CASSQTVINEQYF.

V usage is TRBV5-7 and J usage is TRBJ1-1, with 11 bases matching TRBD1. TRBV5-7 is sorted into the ORF group, with uncertain function. V lost 4 bases and J lost 4; bases outside the gene matches: 9. The CDR3 is made up of 16 amino acids. CDR3 amino acids: CASSLYGTGGFTEAFF. CDR3 DNA sequence: TGTGCCAGCAGCCTATATGGGACAGGGGGATTCACTGAAGCTTTCTTT.